These 27 T cell receptor beta chains originate from one sample sequenced in a study of cytotoxic CD8 clonotypes in ibrutinib-treated CLL. The assay was immunoSEQ multiplex PCR, and TCRdb's table has in-frame clones only and misses some. Counted here are 150,000 to 250,000 clones, around 72% occurring once; the ten biggest clones make up around an eighth. The source material was PBMCs, sampled after 24 months of ibrutinib treatment. These receptors all come from a human donor with chronic lymphocytic leukemia.

The genes are TRBV7-9 and TRBJ2-7, with D maybe TRBD1 (5 bases). V was clipped by 5 bases and J by 6 bases, with 17 bases between them. CDR1 and CDR2 from the germline V gene are SEHNR and FQNEAQ (reference sequence). CDR3 length: 14 residues. This chain's CDR3 is CASSDVKTRVEQYF. DNA of the CDR3: TGTGCCAGCAGCGACGTAAAGACCAGGGTCGAGCAGTACTTC.

This clone showed up just once. The chain is built from TRBV19 and TRBJ2-1; 9 positions agree with TRBD2. Germline V lookup: CDR1 LNHDA, CDR2 SQIVND (reference sequence). The CDR3 is 15 amino acids. Losses at the gene ends were 0 bases for V and 9 bases for J; bases not matched to a gene: 6. The CDR3 DNA is TGTGCCAGTAGTATAGACGGGACTAGCTATCTTGAGCAGTTCTTC. As protein: CASSIDGTSYLEQFF.

The gene calls are TRBV30 and TRBJ2-7; perhaps TRBD1 as D (5 bases). The CDR3 extends over 12 amino acids. Looked up from germline, CDR1 is GTSNPN and CDR2 is SVGIG (reference sequence). V lost 0 bases and J 6 bases, leaving 9 bases between the germline ends. The CDR3 nucleotides are TGTGCCTGGAGTGTAAGGGGTCCCGAGCAGTACTTC. Translating it yields CAWSVRGPEQYF.

This clone was found a few times. The V gene is TRBV11-2, the J gene TRBJ1-5; the match to TRBD1 covers 7 bases. The germline V gene encodes CDR1 SGHAT and CDR2 FQNNGV. The V gene end was trimmed by 4 bases and the J gene end by 9 bases; junction bases not matched to a gene: 6. The CDR3 has 13 residues. The CDR3 coding sequence is TGTGCCAGCAGCTCACGACAGGGAGGGCCCCAGCATTTT. Translated: CASSSRQGGPQHF.

This clone was detected once. The chain carries TRBV30 and TRBJ1-1, with 9 bases that match TRBD1. This CDR3 has 18 residues. The J segment lost 0 bases and the V segment lost 0 bases, leaving 11 bases of the junction unmatched. Per the germline V gene, CDR1 is GTSNPN and CDR2 is SVGIG (reference sequence). CDR3 nucleotide sequence: TGTGCCTGGAGTGTACTGGGACAGGGAAAGGTCATGAACACTGAAGCTTTCTTT. Its protein product is CAWSVLGQGKVMNTEAFF.

This chain's CDR3 is CASSASGIAGYTF. Here the CDR3 DNA reads TGTGCCAGCAGTGCCTCAGGGATTGCGGGCTACACCTTC. The V call is TRBV25-1, the J call TRBJ1-2, with D perhaps TRBD1 (5 bases). V lost 4 bases, J lost 8 bases, and 14 bases lay in between. CDR3 length: 13 amino acids. Germline V lookup: CDR1 MGHDK, CDR2 SYGVNS.

V is TRBV6-5 and J is TRBJ2-2; 13 bases are a match to TRBD2. CDR1 MNHEY and CDR2 SVGAGI come from the germline V gene. This CDR3 is 16 amino acids long. With V trimmed by 4 bases and J by 4 bases, 3 bases remained unmatched. CDR3 protein: CASSSGLAGVTGELFF. The DNA of the CDR3 is TGTGCCAGCAGTTCCGGACTAGCGGGAGTCACCGGGGAGCTGTTTTTT.

This clone showed up just once. This chain joins TRBV7-2 and TRBJ2-7; tentatively, D is TRBD1 (5 bases). Trimming left V 4 bases short and J 3 bases short, with 16 bases between. Germline V gene sequence: CDR1 SGHTA, CDR2 FQGNSA. The CDR3 has 15 amino acids. The CDR3 bases are TGTGCCAGCAGCTACGGACAACCCACGGGCTACGAGCAGTACTTC. The encoded protein is CASSYGQPTGYEQYF.

The rearrangement links TRBV7-9 to TRBJ1-1; 9 nucleotides agree with TRBD1. Germline lookup yields CDR1 SEHNR and CDR2 FQNEAQ (reference sequence). J lost 5 bases, V lost 5 bases, and 15 bases had no gene match. The CDR3 sequence is 17 residues long. The CDR3 DNA sequence: TGTGCCAGCAGCCCGAGTCCCGGGACAGGGTGGGGAACTGAAGCTTTCTTT. As protein: CASSPSPGTGWGTEAFF.

The chain recombines TRBV29-1 with TRBJ1-3; D is perhaps TRBD1 (5 bases). CDR1 is SQVTM and CDR2 is ANQGSEA in the germline V gene. Trimming took 4 bases from V and 3 from J, leaving 13 bases between them. The CDR3 runs to 14 residues. CDR3 in DNA: TGCAGCGTTGCGGGGGGGGAGGTTGGAAACACCATATATTTT. Its protein is CSVAGGEVGNTIYF.

The chain has TRBV30 and TRBJ2-3; 10 nucleotides match TRBD2. Germline V gene sequence: CDR1 GTSNPN, CDR2 SVGIG (reference sequence). This CDR3 region has 14 residues. V lost 2 bases and J lost 4; bases outside the gene matches: 3. The CDR3 is CAWSSSGRSDTQYF. In nucleotides, the CDR3 is TGTGCCTGGAGTTCTAGCGGGAGATCAGATACGCAGTATTTT. The full variable domain, in which reference TRBV30 and TRBJ2-3 provide the parts outside the CDR3, is SQTIHQWPATLVQPVGSPLSLECTVEGTSNPNLYWYRQAAGRGLQLLFYSVGIGQISSEVPQNLSASRPQDRQFILSSKKLLLSDSGFYLCAWSSSGRSDTQYFGPGTRLTVL.

The gene calls are TRBV4-1 and TRBJ2-7; TRBD1 might be the D (6 bases). CDR1 is MGHRA, CDR2 YSYEKL, per germline. This CDR3 region has 13 residues. With 3 bases removed from V and 4 bases from J, the gap between germline ends came to 10 bases. The CDR3 coding sequence is TGCGCCAGCAGCCATCAAGGGGGTTACGAGCAGTACTTC. This gives the protein CASSHQGGYEQYF.

The V gene is TRBV5-1, the J gene TRBJ2-1; TRBD2 matches 13 bases. Trimming at V came to 0 bases and at J to 7 bases, leaving 10 bases not matched to a gene. Germline CDR1 reads SGHRS; CDR2 reads YFSETQ. This CDR3 comprises 18 residues. CDR3 in amino acids: CASSLGGTSGIWENEQFF. The CDR3 nucleotides read TGCGCCAGCAGCTTGGGAGGGACTAGCGGGATATGGGAAAATGAGCAGTTCTTC.

The gene calls are TRBV5-1 and TRBJ2-2, with a weak D call TRBD1 (5 bases). Per the germline V gene, CDR1 is SGHRS and CDR2 is YFSETQ. There are 14 residues in the CDR3. Between the trimmed V and J ends, which lost 4 bases and 3 bases, there was a span of 10 bases. Here the CDR3 reads CASSPQGYTGELFF. The CDR3 DNA reads TGCGCCAGCAGCCCTCAGGGTTACACCGGGGAGCTGTTTTTT.

The J gene is TRBJ2-1, the V gene TRBV28; 9 bases agree with TRBD2. The germline V gene has CDR1 MDHEN and CDR2 SYDVKM. V was clipped by 7 bases and J by 9 bases; unmatched bases: 10. This CDR3 comprises 14 residues. CDR3 in DNA: TGTGCCAGCAACGCTCCAATAGCGGGAGTTGAGCAGTTCTTC. Protein product: CASNAPIAGVEQFF.

This sequence joins TRBV6-6 and TRBJ2-7; 8 bases line up with TRBD1. V lost 7 bases and J lost 7; bases outside the gene matches: 12. From germline, CDR1 is MNHNY and CDR2 SVGAGI (reference sequence). This CDR3 comprises 14 residues. The CDR3 region has the DNA TGTGCCAGCACCGTGGACACAGGGGGAAGGGAGCAGTACTTC. It translates to CASTVDTGGREQYF.

CDR3 residues: CASSGGTSGSYEQFF. Written as DNA, the CDR3 is TGTGCCAGCAGTGGCGGGACTAGCGGGAGTTATGAGCAGTTCTTC. The chain couples TRBV6-1 to TRBJ2-1, with 14 nucleotides matching TRBD2. The CDR3 totals 15 residues. Trimming at V came to 4 bases and at J to 8 bases, leaving 4 bases not matched to a gene. CDR1 MNHNS and CDR2 SASEGT come from the germline V gene.

The CDR3 nucleotides read TGTGCCTGGAGTGTAACCGGGGCCCTTAATGAAAAACTGTTTTTT. Protein: CAWSVTGALNEKLFF. The rearrangement links TRBV30 to TRBJ1-4, with D maybe TRBD1 (5 bases). Trimming took off 0 bases at V and 4 bases at J, with 12 bases between the two ends. Germline V CDR1 and CDR2: GTSNPN, SVGIG (reference sequence). The CDR3 is 15 residues long.

The J gene is TRBJ2-5, the V gene TRBV7-9; TRBD2 matches 7 bases. The J segment lost 5 bases and the V segment lost 1 base, leaving 7 bases of the junction unmatched. CDR1 and CDR2 (germline): SEHNR, FQNEAQ (reference sequence). CDR3 length equals 15 residues. CDR3 residues: CASSLVAGSGETQYF. The CDR3 DNA follows: TGTGCCAGCAGCTTAGTAGCGGGTTCGGGGGAGACCCAGTACTTC.

The chain joins TRBV30 to TRBJ1-1, with a weak D call TRBD1 (5 bases). Germline values: CDR1 GTSNPN, CDR2 SVGIG (reference sequence). Trimming took 7 bases from V and 3 from J, leaving 15 bases between them. The CDR3 is 13 residues long. CDR3 sequence reads: CALSGVGDTEAFF. In DNA, the CDR3 is TGTGCCTTAAGTGGTGTGGGGGACACTGAAGCTTTCTTT.

The chain is built from TRBV4-3 and TRBJ2-7; 8 nucleotides align to TRBD2. After removal of 0 bases from V and 6 bases from J, the junction contained 7 bases not matched to a gene. Germline lookup yields CDR1 LGHNA and CDR2 YSLEER. The CDR3 extends over 15 amino acids. CDR3 nucleotides: TGCGCCAGCAGCCAAGATGGGGCGGGAGGAGGCGAGCAGTACTTC. Translation gives CASSQDGAGGGEQYF.

This chain uses TRBV7-2 with TRBJ2-2; D gene uncertain. This CDR3 has 15 amino acids. V was shortened by 2 bases and J by 7 bases, with 14 bases between the two germline ends. Germline CDR1 reads SGHTA; CDR2 reads FQGNSA. This CDR3 reads CASSLNPAIGGELFF. The CDR3 region has the DNA TGTGCCAGCAGCTTAAACCCGGCGATAGGCGGGGAGCTGTTTTTT.

The table lists this clone with a few counts. The chain links TRBV10-3 to TRBJ1-2; D might be TRBD1 (5 bases). Germline assignment: CDR1 ENHRY and CDR2 SYGVKD. The CDR3 has 14 residues. V lost 0 bases, J lost 6 bases, and 11 bases lay in between. DNA for the CDR3: TGTGCCATCAGTGAGTCGGTCAGGGCAGATGGCTACACCTTC. This sequence encodes CAISESVRADGYTF.

The V and J genes are TRBV7-8 and TRBJ2-3; 15 bases match TRBD2. This CDR3 has 18 residues. Germline values: CDR1 SGHVS, CDR2 FQNEAQ. V gave up 3 bases and J gave up 1 base; unmatched junction bases: 5. The CDR3 loop reads CASSFGLAGGIRTDTQYF. For the CDR3, the DNA is TGTGCCAGCAGCTTCGGACTAGCGGGAGGGATTCGCACAGATACGCAGTATTTT.

Only a few counts were recorded for this clone. This chain links TRBV6-4 with TRBJ1-5, with 7 bases aligning to TRBD1. The V gene's germline CDR1 is MRHNA and CDR2 SNTAGT. V was pared by 6 bases and J by 5 bases, with 4 bases of the junction left unmatched. The CDR3 is made up of 13 amino acids. This CDR3 reads CASSGTADQPQHF. CDR3 coding DNA: TGTGCCAGCAGCGGGACAGCCGATCAGCCCCAGCATTTT.

This chain uses TRBV11-3 with TRBJ2-3, with TRBD1 as a possible D gene (6 bases). V lost 6 bases, J lost 6 bases, and 16 bases lay in between. This CDR3 has 14 residues. Per germline, CDR1 SGHNT and CDR2 YENEEA. CDR3 DNA: TGTGCCAGCAGTCAGGGGTTTTTATTTGATACGCAGTATTTT. Protein sequence: CASSQGFLFDTQYF.

The chain couples TRBV5-8 to TRBJ1-5; tentative D call: TRBD1 (6 bases). Trimming stripped 5 bases from V and 2 bases from J, with 14 bases between. CDR3 length equals 15 residues. CDR1 is SGHTS and CDR2 is YDEGEE in the germline V gene. In DNA form, the CDR3 reads TGTGCCAGCAGTTACCGGGACACCGGCAATCAGCCCCAGCATTTT. Its protein is CASSYRDTGNQPQHF.